This is a list of T cell receptor beta chains from one sample in a study of blood T cell repertoires in COVID-19. Profiling relied on immunoSEQ multiplex PCR, and the TCRdb table lists in-frame clones only, not all of them. The sample lists 400,000 to 450,000 clones, 75% to 90% occurring once. The specimen sequenced was PBMCs or T cells enriched from blood (not recorded which). All receptors come from a man aged 25-40 years who had recovered from COVID-19. Each CDR3 is given with its conserved first and last residue.

TRBV2,CASSERAGAGNTIYF
TRBV20-1,CSASPWGGYSNQPQHF
TRBV7-9,CASSLQGTDNQPQHF
TRBV21-1,CASSPPDRGYEQFF
TRBV19,CASSSPTGSRTIYF
TRBV6-5,CASKQGLYSGELFF
TRBV27,CASSLTSGEAPNEQFF
TRBV4-1,CASSQEIPRSVGPEKNTIYF
TRBV13,CASSTGGGDTDTQYF
TRBV5-8,CASSQQGKGGNTIYF
TRBV13,CASSPSARDRRTEAFF
TRBV5-1,CASSLWDRDKLNSPLHF
TRBV9,CASSAPLGATDTQYF
TRBV7-9,CASSSSGTGMYEQYF
TRBV12-5,CATDQGARAEAFF
TRBV7-6,CASSSSGTGLTEAFF
TRBV7-2,CASSADRPAYEQYF
TRBV18,CASSPTRTANTEAFF
TRBV27,CATKRTSMNEQFF
TRBV7-8,CASSLSGLYEQYF
TRBV5-8,CASSRGTGDQPQHF
TRBV12-3/TRBV12-4,CASSLGQIYGYTF
TRBV12-5,CASGLPPPGVRSDTQYF
TRBV2,CASSGRGQYSGNTIYF
TRBV28,CASSPHSGQPEQFF
TRBV19,CASSKGRGDMNTEAFF
TRBV6-5,CAGRTSGYNEQFF
TRBV10-1,CASSESRSAGEQYF
TRBV20-1,CSASSRSSYEQYF